The T cell receptor (beta chain) described here comes from a study of blood T cell repertoires in COVID-19. The CDR3 consists of 17 residues. The germline gives CDR1 MNHEY, CDR2 SMNVEV (reference sequence). The ends lost 9 bases at V and 4 bases at J; junction bases unmatched: 10. This clone showed up just once. In the authors' methods: Estimates of nucleated cell counts were drawn from the amplification of reference gene primers. TCRdb's table, derived via immunoSEQ multiplex PCR, lists solely in-frame clones and lacks some. For V, J and clone size, that table is used; D and trimming come from the DNA. The repertoire has more than 200,000 clones, more than 75% of them found once; the top ten carry nearly 7.5%. The study recruited people aged about 18 to 90 years across some 23 US areas.

The rearrangement links TRBV27 to TRBJ1-6, with 12 bases lining up with TRBD1. This sequence originates from a woman aged 40 to 49 with acute COVID-19. The sequenced sample consisted of PBMCs or T cells enriched from blood (not recorded which). CDR3 sequence reads: CARRPPGQGAYNSPLHF. DNA of the CDR3: TGTGCCAGAAGACCTCCGGGACAGGGGGCTTATAATTCACCCCTCCACTTT.